This T cell receptor (beta chain) was captured in a study of blood T cell repertoires in COVID-19. In assigning cohorts, the study relied on participant-reported clinical history. This CDR3 has 14 amino acids. The trim removed 4 bases at V and 6 bases at J, leaving 4 bases unmatched. Germline lookup yields CDR1 ENHRY and CDR2 SYGVKD. Per the authors' pipeline: From reference gene primer amplification, estimates of nucleated cell counts were derived. The method was immunoSEQ multiplex PCR; TCRdb's version includes in-frame clones alone and lacks a portion of them. V, J and clone size are those of that table, while D and trimming were read from the DNA. The repertoire holds about 200,000 clones, with about 82% as singletons.

Sequencing input: PBMCs or T cells enriched from blood (not recorded which). This receptor was obtained from a man aged 35 to 55 with acute COVID-19. The J gene is TRBJ1-5, the V gene TRBV10-3, with 9 bases that match TRBD1. The CDR3 protein is CAISAGTGFQPQHF. The CDR3 DNA is TGTGCCATCAGTGCCGGGACAGGGTTTCAGCCCCAGCATTTT.